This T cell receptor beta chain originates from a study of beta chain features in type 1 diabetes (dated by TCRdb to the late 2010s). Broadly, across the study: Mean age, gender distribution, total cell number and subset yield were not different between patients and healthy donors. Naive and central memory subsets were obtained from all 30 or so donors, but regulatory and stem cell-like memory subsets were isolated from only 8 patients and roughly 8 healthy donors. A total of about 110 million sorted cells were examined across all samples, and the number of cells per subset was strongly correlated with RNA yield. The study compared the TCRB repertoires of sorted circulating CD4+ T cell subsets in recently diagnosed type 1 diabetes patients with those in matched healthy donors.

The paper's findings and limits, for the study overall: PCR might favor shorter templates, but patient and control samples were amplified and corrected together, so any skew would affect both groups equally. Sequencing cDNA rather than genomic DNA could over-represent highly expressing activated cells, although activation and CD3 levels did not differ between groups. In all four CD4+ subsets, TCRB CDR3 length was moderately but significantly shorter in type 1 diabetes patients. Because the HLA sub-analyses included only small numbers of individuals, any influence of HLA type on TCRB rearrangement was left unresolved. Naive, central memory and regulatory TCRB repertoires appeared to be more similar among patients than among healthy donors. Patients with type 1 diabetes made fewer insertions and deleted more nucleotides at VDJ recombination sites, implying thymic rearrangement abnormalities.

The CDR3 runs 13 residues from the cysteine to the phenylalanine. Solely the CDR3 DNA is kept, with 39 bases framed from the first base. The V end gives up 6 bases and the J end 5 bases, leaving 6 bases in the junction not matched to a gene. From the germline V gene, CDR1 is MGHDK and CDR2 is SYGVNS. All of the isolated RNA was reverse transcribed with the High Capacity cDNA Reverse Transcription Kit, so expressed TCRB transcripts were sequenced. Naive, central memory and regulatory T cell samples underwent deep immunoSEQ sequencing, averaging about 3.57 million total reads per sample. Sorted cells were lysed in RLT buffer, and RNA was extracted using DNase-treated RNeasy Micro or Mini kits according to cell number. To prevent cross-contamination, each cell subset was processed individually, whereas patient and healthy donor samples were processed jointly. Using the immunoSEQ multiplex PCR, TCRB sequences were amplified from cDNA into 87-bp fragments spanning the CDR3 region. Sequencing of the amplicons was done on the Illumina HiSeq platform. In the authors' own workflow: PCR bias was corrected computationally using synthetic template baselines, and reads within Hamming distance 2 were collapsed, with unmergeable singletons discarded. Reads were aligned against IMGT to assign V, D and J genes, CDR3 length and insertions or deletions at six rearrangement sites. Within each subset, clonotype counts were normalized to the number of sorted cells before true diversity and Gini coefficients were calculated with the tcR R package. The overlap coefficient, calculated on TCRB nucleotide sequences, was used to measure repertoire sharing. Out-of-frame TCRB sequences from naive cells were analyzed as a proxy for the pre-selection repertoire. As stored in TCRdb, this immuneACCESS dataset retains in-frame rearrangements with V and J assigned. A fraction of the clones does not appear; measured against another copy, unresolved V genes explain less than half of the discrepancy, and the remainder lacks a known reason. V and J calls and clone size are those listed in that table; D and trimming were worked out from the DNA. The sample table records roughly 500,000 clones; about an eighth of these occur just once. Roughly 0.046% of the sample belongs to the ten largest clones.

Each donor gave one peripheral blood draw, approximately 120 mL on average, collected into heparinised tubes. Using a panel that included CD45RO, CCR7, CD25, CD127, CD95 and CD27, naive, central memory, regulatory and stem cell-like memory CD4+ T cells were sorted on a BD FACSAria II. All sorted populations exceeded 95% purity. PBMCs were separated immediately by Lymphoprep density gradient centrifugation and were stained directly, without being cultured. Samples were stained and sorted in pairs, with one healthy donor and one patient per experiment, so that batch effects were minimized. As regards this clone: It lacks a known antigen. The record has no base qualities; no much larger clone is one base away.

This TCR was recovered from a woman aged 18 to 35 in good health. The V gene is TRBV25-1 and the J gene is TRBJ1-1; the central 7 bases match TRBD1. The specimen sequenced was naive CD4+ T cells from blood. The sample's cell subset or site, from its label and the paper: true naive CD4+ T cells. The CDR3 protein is CASRMTGWTEAFF. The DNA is TGTGCCAGCAGGATGACAGGGTGGACTGAAGCTTTCTTT.